A single T cell receptor (beta chain) is shown here with its context. The sample originates from a study of shared clonotypes between healthy human individuals. All donors were Caucasian adults living in Nashville, Tennessee. With unsorted samples, genomic DNA was obtained from about 100 million PBMCs. Original handling: As immunoSEQ supplied junction-only sequences (without quality scores), filtering differed. Assay: immunoSEQ multiplex PCR; the TCRdb copy retains only in-frame clones and omits some. Clone size and the V and J calls come from that table; the DNA yielded D and trimming. The profile shows 450,000 to 500,000 clones, around 80% of them singletons. The sequenced sample consisted of PBMCs. The TCR comes from a woman aged 40 to 50 in good health. Some clones in this sample may be carry-over from other donors' samples.

The CDR3 coding sequence is TGTGCCAGCTCACCACCGGGCAGGGAGGGGCCCCAGCATTTT. It yields the protein CASSPPGREGPQHF. The chain links TRBV18 to TRBJ1-5; tentatively, D is TRBD1 (5 bases). CDR3 length: 14 residues. Trimming removed 0 bases from V and 9 bases from J, with 12 bases in between. The germline V gene has CDR1 KGHSH and CDR2 LQKENI.